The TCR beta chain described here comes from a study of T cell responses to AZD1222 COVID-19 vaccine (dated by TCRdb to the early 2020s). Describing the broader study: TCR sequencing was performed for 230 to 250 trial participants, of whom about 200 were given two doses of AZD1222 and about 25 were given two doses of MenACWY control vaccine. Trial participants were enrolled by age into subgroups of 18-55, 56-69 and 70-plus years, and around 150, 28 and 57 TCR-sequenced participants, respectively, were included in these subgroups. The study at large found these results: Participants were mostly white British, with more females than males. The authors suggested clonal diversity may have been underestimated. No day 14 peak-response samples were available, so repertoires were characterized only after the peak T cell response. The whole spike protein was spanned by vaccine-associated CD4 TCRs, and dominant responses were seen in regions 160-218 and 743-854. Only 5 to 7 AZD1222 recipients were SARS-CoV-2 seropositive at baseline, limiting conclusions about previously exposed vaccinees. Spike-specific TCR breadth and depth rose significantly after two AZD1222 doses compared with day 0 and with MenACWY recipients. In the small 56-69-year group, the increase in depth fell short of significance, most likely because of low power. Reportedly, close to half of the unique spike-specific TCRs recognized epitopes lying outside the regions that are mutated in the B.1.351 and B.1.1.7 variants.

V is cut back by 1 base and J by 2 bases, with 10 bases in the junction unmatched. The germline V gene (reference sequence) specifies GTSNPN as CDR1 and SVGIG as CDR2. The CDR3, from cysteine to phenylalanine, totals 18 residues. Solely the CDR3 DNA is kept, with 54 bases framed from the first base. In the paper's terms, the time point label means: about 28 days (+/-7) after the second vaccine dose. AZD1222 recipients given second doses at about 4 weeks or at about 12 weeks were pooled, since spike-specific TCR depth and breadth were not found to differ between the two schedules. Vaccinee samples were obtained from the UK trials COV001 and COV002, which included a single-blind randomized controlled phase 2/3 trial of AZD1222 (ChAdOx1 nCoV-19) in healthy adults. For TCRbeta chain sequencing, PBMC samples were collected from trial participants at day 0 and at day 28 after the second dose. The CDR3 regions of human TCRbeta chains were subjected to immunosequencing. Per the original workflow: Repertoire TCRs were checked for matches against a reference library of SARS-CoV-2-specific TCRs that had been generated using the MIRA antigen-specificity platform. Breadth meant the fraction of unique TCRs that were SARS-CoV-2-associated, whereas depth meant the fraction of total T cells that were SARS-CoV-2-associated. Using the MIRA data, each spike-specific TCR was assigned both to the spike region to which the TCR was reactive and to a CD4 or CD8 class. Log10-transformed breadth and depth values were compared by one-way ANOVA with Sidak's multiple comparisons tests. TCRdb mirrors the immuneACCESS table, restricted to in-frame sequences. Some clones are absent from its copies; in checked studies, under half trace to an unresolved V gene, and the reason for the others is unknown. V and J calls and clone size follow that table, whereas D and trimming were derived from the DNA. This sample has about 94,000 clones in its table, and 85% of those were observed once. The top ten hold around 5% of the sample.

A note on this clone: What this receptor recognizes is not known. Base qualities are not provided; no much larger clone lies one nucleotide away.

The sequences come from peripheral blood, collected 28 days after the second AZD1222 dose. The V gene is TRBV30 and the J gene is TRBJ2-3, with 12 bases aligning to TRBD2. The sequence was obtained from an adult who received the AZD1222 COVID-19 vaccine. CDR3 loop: CAWSAGLAGRAFTDTQYF. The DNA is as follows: TGTGCCTGGAGTGCCGGACTAGCGGGGCGAGCGTTCACAGATACGCAGTATTTT.